Described below is a single T cell receptor (beta chain) sequence and its context. The repertoire was sequenced with immunoSEQ multiplex PCR; TCRdb's copy has only in-frame clones and lacks some. Altogether 500,000 to 750,000 clones are present, 88% being singletons, with the ten largest covering approximately 0.011%. Per the germline V gene, CDR1 is LNHNV and CDR2 is YYDKDF (reference sequence). The germline V and J ends were trimmed by 3 bases and 2 bases, with 6 bases remaining between them. The CDR3 length is 13 residues. This record comes from a study of shared T cell receptors in the human thymus. These sequences were also reported in another study, on human thymus T cells. Per that study: Thymus tissue for the work was resected from patients undergoing corrective heart surgery. Thymic as well as blood repertoires seemed to favor certain V and J genes unevenly. Thymic repertoires of unrelated individuals were reported in related research to overlap highly.

Sequencing was done on a sample of thymocytes. This receptor was obtained from a boy younger than two with a congenital heart defect. The chain uses TRBV15 and TRBJ2-3; unclear D gene. The CDR3 region is CATSSPLTDTQYF. The DNA for the CDR3 is TGTGCCACCAGCAGCCCCCTCACAGATACGCAGTATTTT.